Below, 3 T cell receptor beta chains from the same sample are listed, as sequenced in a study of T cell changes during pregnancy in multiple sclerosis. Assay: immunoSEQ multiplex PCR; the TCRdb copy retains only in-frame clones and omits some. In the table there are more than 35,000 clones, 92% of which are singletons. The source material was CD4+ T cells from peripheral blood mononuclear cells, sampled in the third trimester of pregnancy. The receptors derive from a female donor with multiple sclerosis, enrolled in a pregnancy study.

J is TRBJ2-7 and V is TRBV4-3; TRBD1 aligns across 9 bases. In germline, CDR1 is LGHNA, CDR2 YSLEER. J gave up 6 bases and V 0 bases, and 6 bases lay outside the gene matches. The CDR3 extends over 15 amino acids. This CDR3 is CASSQDRDRVGEQYF. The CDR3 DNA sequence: TGCGCCAGCAGCCAAGACCGGGACAGGGTTGGCGAGCAGTACTTC.

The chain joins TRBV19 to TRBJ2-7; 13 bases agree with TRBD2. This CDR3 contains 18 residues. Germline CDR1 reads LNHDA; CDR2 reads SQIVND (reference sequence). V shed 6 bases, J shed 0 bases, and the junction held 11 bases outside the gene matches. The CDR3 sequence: CASSDGGLAGPSSYEQYF. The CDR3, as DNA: TGTGCCAGTAGCGATGGGGGACTAGCGGGACCAAGCTCCTACGAGCAGTACTTC.

The chain's CDR3 is CASSESEGSGYEQYF. The CDR3 DNA follows: TGTGCCAGCAGTGAATCAGAAGGGTCGGGGTACGAGCAGTACTTC. The rearrangement joins TRBV25-1 to TRBJ2-7; tentatively, D is TRBD2 (5 bases). CDR3 size: 15 residues. Per germline, CDR1 MGHDK and CDR2 SYGVNS. With 1 base removed from V and 4 bases from J, the gap between germline ends came to 14 bases.